These T cell receptor beta chains were read from a single sample in a study of blood T cell repertoires in COVID-19. The protocol was immunoSEQ multiplex PCR, while the TCRdb copy is restricted to in-frame clones and leaves out a portion. Counted here are hundreds of thousands of clones, 65% to 90% occurring once; the ten biggest clones make up around a tenth. The sample taken for sequencing was peripheral blood. The source is a man aged 50-59 years with COVID-19, enrolled during active disease. CDR3s include the opening cysteine and the closing phenylalanine or tryptophan. The order of the fields is J gene, D gene, clone size, V gene, CDR3 protein, CDR3 DNA. A D gene is named only where the DNA matches it firmly. Only part of the rows carry a size: once, few, many, or a class if the clone is expanded.

j_gene: TRBJ2-7; d_gene: -; abundance: -; v_gene: TRBV6-1; CDR3aa: CASSEAGAEYEQYF; CDR3nt: TGTGCCAGCAGTGAAGCTGGCGCGGAATACGAGCAGTACTTC
j_gene: TRBJ1-2; d_gene: -; abundance: -; v_gene: TRBV5-1; CDR3aa: CASSLGRVAMDGYTF; CDR3nt: TGCGCCAGCAGCTTAGGCCGGGTCGCTATGGATGGCTACACCTTC
j_gene: TRBJ1-4; d_gene: -; abundance: -; v_gene: TRBV5-1; CDR3aa: CASSLAGTLGEKLFF; CDR3nt: TGCGCCAGCAGCTTGGCCGGGACACTCGGTGAAAAACTGTTTTTT
j_gene: TRBJ1-5; d_gene: TRBD1; abundance: few; v_gene: TRBV18; CDR3aa: CASSPRDRGLGQPQHF; CDR3nt: TGTGCCAGCTCACCACGGGACAGGGGGCTAGGTCAGCCCCAGCATTTT
j_gene: TRBJ2-7; d_gene: TRBD1; abundance: -; v_gene: TRBV9; CDR3aa: CASSLGQGGYEQYF; CDR3nt: TGTGCCAGCAGCTTGGGACAGGGTGGCTACGAGCAGTACTTC
j_gene: TRBJ2-2; d_gene: -; abundance: -; v_gene: TRBV9; CDR3aa: CASSVLVPPDGELFF; CDR3nt: TGTGCCAGCAGCGTACTAGTGCCGCCCGACGGGGAGCTGTTTTTT
j_gene: TRBJ2-3; d_gene: -; abundance: -; v_gene: TRBV5-4; CDR3aa: CASSTPTSSTDTQYF; CDR3nt: TGTGCCAGCAGCACGCCGACAAGCAGCACAGATACGCAGTATTTT
j_gene: TRBJ2-1; d_gene: TRBD1; abundance: -; v_gene: TRBV7-6; CDR3aa: CASSRQGVDGNEQFF; CDR3nt: TGTGCCAGCAGCCGACAGGGGGTAGATGGAAATGAGCAGTTCTTC
j_gene: TRBJ1-1; d_gene: -; abundance: -; v_gene: TRBV5-4; CDR3aa: CASSLIGGNTEAFF; CDR3nt: TGTGCCAGCAGCTTGATAGGGGGGAACACTGAAGCTTTCTTT
j_gene: TRBJ2-7; d_gene: TRBD1; abundance: -; v_gene: TRBV11-2; CDR3aa: CASSYDRDRVYEQYF; CDR3nt: TGTGCCAGCAGCTATGACCGGGACAGGGTCTACGAGCAGTACTTC
j_gene: TRBJ1-1; d_gene: TRBD1; abundance: few; v_gene: TRBV18; CDR3aa: CASSQKTGRTEAFF; CDR3nt: TGTGCCAGCTCCCAAAAGACAGGGCGAACTGAAGCTTTCTTT
j_gene: TRBJ1-4; d_gene: -; abundance: -; v_gene: TRBV6-2/TRBV6-3; CDR3aa: CASSYNAEIPNEKLFF; CDR3nt: TGTGCCAGCAGTTACAATGCCGAGATACCTAATGAAAAACTGTTTTTT
j_gene: TRBJ1-3; d_gene: TRBD1; abundance: -; v_gene: TRBV5-6; CDR3aa: CASSLAGGPGNTIYF; CDR3nt: TGTGCCAGCAGCTTGGCAGGGGGCCCTGGAAACACCATATATTTT
j_gene: TRBJ1-2; d_gene: -; abundance: -; v_gene: TRBV29-1; CDR3aa: CSAGTSNYGYTF; CDR3nt: TGCAGCGCCGGGACATCTAACTATGGCTACACCTTC
j_gene: TRBJ2-3; d_gene: -; abundance: -; v_gene: TRBV24-1; CDR3aa: CATSDGPEDTQYF; CDR3nt: TGTGCCACCAGTGACGGTCCCGAGGATACGCAGTATTTT
j_gene: TRBJ1-2; d_gene: -; abundance: -; v_gene: TRBV30; CDR3aa: CAWSVHGGTGYTF; CDR3nt: TGTGCCTGGAGTGTACATGGAGGGACTGGCTACACCTTC
j_gene: TRBJ2-1; d_gene: -; abundance: -; v_gene: TRBV7-3; CDR3aa: CASSPKGHYNEQFF; CDR3nt: TGTGCCAGCAGCCCTAAAGGACACTACAATGAGCAGTTCTTC
j_gene: TRBJ2-1; d_gene: -; abundance: -; v_gene: TRBV21-1; CDR3aa: CASRGEGTYNEQFF; CDR3nt: TGTGCCAGCAGAGGGGAGGGGACCTACAATGAGCAGTTCTTC
j_gene: TRBJ2-3; d_gene: TRBD2; abundance: few; v_gene: TRBV27; CDR3aa: CASTRGDTDTQYF; CDR3nt: TGTGCCAGCACACGGGGGGACACAGATACGCAGTATTTT
j_gene: TRBJ2-5; d_gene: TRBD1; abundance: -; v_gene: TRBV11-3; CDR3aa: CASSPGGPQETQYF; CDR3nt: TGTGCCAGCAGTCCAGGGGGCCCCCAAGAGACCCAGTACTTC
j_gene: TRBJ2-7; d_gene: TRBD1; abundance: once; v_gene: TRBV6-4; CDR3aa: CASSDNDTPPGQGDYEQYF; CDR3nt: TGTGCCAGCAGTGATAACGATACACCGCCGGGACAGGGAGACTACGAGCAGTACTTC
j_gene: TRBJ1-1; d_gene: TRBD1; abundance: -; v_gene: TRBV7-2; CDR3aa: CASSLDRDTEAFF; CDR3nt: TGTGCCAGCAGCTTGGACAGGGACACTGAAGCTTTCTTT
j_gene: TRBJ2-7; d_gene: -; abundance: -; v_gene: TRBV6-2/TRBV6-3; CDR3aa: CASSPEWTHPSYEQYF; CDR3nt: TGTGCCAGCAGCCCAGAATGGACACACCCCTCCTACGAGCAGTACTTC
j_gene: TRBJ1-2; d_gene: -; abundance: -; v_gene: TRBV19; CDR3aa: CASEEGYGYTF; CDR3nt: TGTGCCAGCGAGGAGGGCTATGGCTACACCTTC
j_gene: TRBJ2-5; d_gene: TRBD2; abundance: -; v_gene: TRBV19; CDR3aa: CASSRLAGARETQYF; CDR3nt: TGTGCCAGTAGTAGACTAGCGGGGGCGAGGGAGACCCAGTACTTC